This T cell receptor (beta chain) was recovered during a study of T-cell reconstitution after alpha-beta-depleted transplantation in children. Findings of the study overall: It was reported that alpha-beta T cells came from several hundred expanded graft clones (about two months after transplant). Recipient T cells and thymic progenitors that survived gave rise to the high TCRbeta diversity observed at day 60 in some patients. T-cell counts and diversity were attributed mostly to newly produced T cells one year after transplant.

Germline loops: CDR1 SGHDN, CDR2 FVKESK. V lost 4 bases and J lost 3, with 16 bases in between. The CDR3 consists of 16 residues. Library preparation (for TCRbeta) was performed with unique molecular identifiers. MiXCR, run by TCRdb on the PCR reads, gives a single entry per CDR3 protein. The repertoire holds about 580,000 distinct CDR3 sequences, with roughly 23% as singletons. In its sample, this clonotype was seen many times. What it binds is unknown. This receptor was identified in a boy under two years old who had a stem cell transplant for acute myeloid leukemia, so the T cells may come from the graft donor. V and J are TRBV14 and TRBJ2-4; D remains unclear. Sequenced here: PBMCs, mostly from graft donor cells, sampled 360 days after TCRalphabeta/CD19-depleted stem cell transplant. CDR3 nucleotides: TGTGCCAGCAGCCCCTCTAAAGGAACCTACAAAAACATTCAGTACTTC. Its protein product is CASSPSKGTYKNIQYF.